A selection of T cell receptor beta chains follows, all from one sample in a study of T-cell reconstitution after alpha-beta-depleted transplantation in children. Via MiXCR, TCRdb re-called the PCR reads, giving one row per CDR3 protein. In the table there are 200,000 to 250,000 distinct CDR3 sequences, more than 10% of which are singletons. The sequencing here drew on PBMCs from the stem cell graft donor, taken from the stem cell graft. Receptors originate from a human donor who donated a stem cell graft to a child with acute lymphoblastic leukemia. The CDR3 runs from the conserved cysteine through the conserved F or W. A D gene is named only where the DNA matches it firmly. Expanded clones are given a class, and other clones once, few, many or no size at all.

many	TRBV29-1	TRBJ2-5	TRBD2	CSVEGLAGETQYF	TGCAGCGTTGAAGGACTAGCGGGAGAGACCCAGTACTTC
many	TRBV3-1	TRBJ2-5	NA	CASSQGQETQYF	TGTGCCAGCAGCCAAGGCCAGGAGACCCAGTACTTC
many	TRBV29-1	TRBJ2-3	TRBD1	CSVEEGARGSDTQYF	TGCAGCGTTGAAGAGGGGGCCAGGGGGTCGGATACGCAGTATTTT
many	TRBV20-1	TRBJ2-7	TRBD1	CSAPPGQGYEQYF	TGCAGTGCTCCTCCGGGACAGGGCTACGAGCAGTACTTC
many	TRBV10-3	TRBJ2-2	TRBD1	CAISEADRGRVSGELFF	TGTGCCATCAGTGAGGCGGACAGGGGGCGTGTGAGCGGGGAGCTGTTTTTT
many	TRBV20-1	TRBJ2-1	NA	CSASLTSGFKVGQFF	TGCAGTGCTAGTTTAACCAGCGGGTTCAAGGTGGGGCAGTTCTTC
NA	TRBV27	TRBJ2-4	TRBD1	CASSHRSGTGSSLAKNIQYF	TGTGCCAGCTCGCATCGGTCCGGGACAGGGTCGTCGTTAGCCAAAAACATTCAGTACTTC
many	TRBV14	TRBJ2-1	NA	CASSQVGSYNEQFF	TGTGCCAGCAGCCAAGTCGGCTCCTACAATGAGCAGTTCTTC
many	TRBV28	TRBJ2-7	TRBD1	CASSSAGTGSYEQYF	TGTGCCAGCAGCTCCGCCGGGACAGGCTCCTACGAGCAGTACTTC
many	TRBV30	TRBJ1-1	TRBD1	CACDRGMNTEAFF	TGTGCCTGTGACAGGGGGATGAACACTGAAGCTTTCTTT
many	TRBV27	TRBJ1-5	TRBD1	CASSSTPGQINQPQHF	TGTGCCAGCAGTTCTACCCCGGGACAGATCAATCAGCCCCAGCATTTT
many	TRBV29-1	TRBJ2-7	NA	CSVVPGQSGSYEQYF	TGCAGCGTTGTGCCCGGACAGTCGGGATCCTACGAGCAGTACTTC
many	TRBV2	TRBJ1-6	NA	CASRQSQVVADSPLHF	TGTGCCAGCAGACAGTCTCAAGTGGTGGCGGATTCACCCCTCCACTTT
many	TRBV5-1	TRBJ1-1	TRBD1	CASSKLRTGQGNTEAFF	TGCGCCAGCAGCAAACTCCGCACCGGACAGGGGAACACTGAAGCTTTCTTT
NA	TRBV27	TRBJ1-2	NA	CASSPRGGVYGYTF	TGTGCCAGCAGTCCACGGGGAGGGGTCTATGGCTACACCTTC
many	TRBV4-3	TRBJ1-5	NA	CASSQDRGGFQPQHF	TGCGCCAGCAGCCAAGATCGGGGGGGGTTTCAGCCCCAGCATTTT
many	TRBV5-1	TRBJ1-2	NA	CASSLRQDHGYTF	TGCGCCAGCAGCTTAAGGCAGGACCATGGCTACACCTTC
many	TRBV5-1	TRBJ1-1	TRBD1	CASSSRDRGENTEAFF	TGCGCCAGCAGCTCCCGGGACAGGGGAGAGAACACTGAAGCTTTCTTT
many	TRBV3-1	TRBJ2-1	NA	CASSQGIQDTPGTDEQFF	TGTGCCAGCAGCCAAGGAATACAGGACACCCCCGGGACGGATGAGCAGTTCTTC
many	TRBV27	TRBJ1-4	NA	CASSFGGGGSNEKLFF	TGTGCCAGCAGTTTTGGGGGCGGGGGGTCGAATGAAAAACTGTTTTTT
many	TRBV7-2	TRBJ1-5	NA	CASSLAGTGQPQHF	TGTGCCAGCAGCTTAGCCGGGACGGGACAGCCCCAGCATTTT
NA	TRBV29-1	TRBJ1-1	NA	CSVGRDTEAFF	TGCAGCGTTGGCAGGGACACTGAAGCTTTCTTT
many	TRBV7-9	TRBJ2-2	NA	CASSPGASLGELFF	TGTGCCAGCAGCCCCGGCGCTTCTTTAGGGGAGCTGTTTTTT
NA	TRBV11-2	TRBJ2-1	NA	CASSLLSGGLGEQFF	TGTGCCAGCAGCTTGTTGAGTGGGGGGCTAGGTGAGCAGTTCTTC
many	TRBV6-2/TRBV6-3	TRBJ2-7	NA	CASSLRAPEQYF	TGTGCCAGCAGTTTGAGGGCCCCCGAGCAGTACTTC
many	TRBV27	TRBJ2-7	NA	CASSLSPNYYEQYF	TGTGCCAGCAGTTTATCCCCTAACTACTACGAGCAGTACTTC
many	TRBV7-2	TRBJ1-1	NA	CASSRRGFSGTEAFF	TGTGCCAGCAGCCGACGGGGCTTCTCCGGCACTGAAGCTTTCTTT
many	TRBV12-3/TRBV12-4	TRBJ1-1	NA	CASSTPTENTEAFF	TGTGCCAGCTCCACCCCGACCGAGAACACTGAAGCTTTCTTT
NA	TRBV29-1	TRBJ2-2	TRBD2	CSVAGTSGSRNTGELFF	TGCAGCGTAGCCGGGACTAGCGGGAGCCGAAACACCGGGGAGCTGTTTTTT
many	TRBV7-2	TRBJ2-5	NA	CASSLEMGKETQYF	TGTGCCAGCAGCTTAGAAATGGGGAAGGAGACCCAGTACTTC
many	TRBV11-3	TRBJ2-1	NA	CASSPTSVSNEQFF	TGTGCCAGCAGCCCGACTTCCGTTAGCAATGAGCAGTTCTTC
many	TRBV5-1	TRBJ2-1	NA	CASRLSSDPGPPSEQFF	TGCGCCAGCCGACTTTCTTCCGACCCGGGGCCACCATCGGAGCAGTTCTTC
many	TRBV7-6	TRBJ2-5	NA	CASSLAGAGQTQYF	TGTGCCAGCAGCTTAGCGGGGGCCGGCCAGACCCAGTACTTC
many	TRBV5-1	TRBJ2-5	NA	CASSNFGVQETQYF	TGCGCCAGCAGTAATTTTGGGGTACAAGAGACCCAGTACTTC
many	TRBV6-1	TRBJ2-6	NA	CASSDGTSGANVLTF	TGTGCCAGCAGTGACGGGACATCTGGGGCCAACGTCCTGACTTTC
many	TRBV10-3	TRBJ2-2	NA	CAIKGSIPGELFF	TGTGCCATCAAGGGTTCGATCCCCGGGGAGCTGTTTTTT
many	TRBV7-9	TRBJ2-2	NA	CASRRQVPNTGELFF	TGTGCCAGCCGCCGACAGGTACCGAACACCGGGGAGCTGTTTTTT
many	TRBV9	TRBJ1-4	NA	CASSVVAGSEKLFF	TGTGCCAGCAGCGTAGTAGCGGGATCTGAAAAACTGTTTTTT
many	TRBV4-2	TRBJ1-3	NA	CASSQEGTSYGNTIYF	TGTGCCAGCAGCCAAGAAGGGACCTCGTATGGAAACACCATATATTTT
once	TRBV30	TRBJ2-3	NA	CAWSEKRAATSTDTQYF	TGTGCCTGGAGCGAAAAACGGGCGGCTACTAGCACAGATACGCAGTATTTT
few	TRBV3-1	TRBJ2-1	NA	CASSQGGGDEQFF	TGTGCCAGCAGCCAAGGGGGGGGCGATGAGCAGTTCTTC
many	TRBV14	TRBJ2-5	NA	CASSLGGGRRATQYF	TGTGCCAGCAGCCTCGGCGGGGGCCGCCGAGCGACCCAGTACTTC
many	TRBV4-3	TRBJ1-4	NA	CASSQETGYNEKLFF	TGCGCCAGCAGCCAAGAAACAGGGTATAATGAAAAACTGTTTTTT
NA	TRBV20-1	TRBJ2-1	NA	CSARDRKWGIQQFF	TGCAGTGCTAGAGATCGAAAGTGGGGGATCCAGCAGTTCTTC
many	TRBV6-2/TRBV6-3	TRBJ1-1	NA	CASSYRDTSNTEAFF	TGTGCCAGCAGTTACCGGGACACTTCGAACACTGAAGCTTTCTTT
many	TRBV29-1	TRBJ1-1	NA	CSVEEGWDTEAFF	TGCAGCGTTGAGGAGGGCTGGGACACTGAAGCTTTCTTT
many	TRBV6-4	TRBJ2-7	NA	CASSDSKGEQYF	TGTGCCAGCAGTGACTCGAAAGGCGAGCAGTACTTC
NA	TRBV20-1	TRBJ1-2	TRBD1	CSSPIRRDRGPRNYGYTF	TGCAGTTCTCCTATCCGACGGGACAGGGGTCCCAGAAACTATGGCTACACCTTC
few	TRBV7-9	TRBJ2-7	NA	CASSPVGEEQYF	TGTGCCAGCAGCCCTGTGGGGGAGGAGCAGTACTTC
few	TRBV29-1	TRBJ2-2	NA	CSVGSGSTGELFF	TGCAGCGTGGGGAGCGGTAGCACCGGGGAGCTGTTTTTT
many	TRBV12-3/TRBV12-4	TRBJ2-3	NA	CASSPGGSVYF	TGTGCCAGCAGCCCCGGGGGATCGGTGTATTTT
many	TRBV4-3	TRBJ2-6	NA	CASSQVTGTGANVLTF	TGCGCCAGCAGCCAAGTAACGGGGACCGGGGCCAACGTCCTGACTTTC
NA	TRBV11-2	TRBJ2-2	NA	CASSSPRGTGELFF	TGTGCCAGCAGCTCCCCCCGGGGGACCGGGGAGCTGTTTTTT
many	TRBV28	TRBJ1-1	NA	CASSLRGVGRGTAEAFF	TGTGCCAGCAGTTTACGGGGGGTAGGCAGAGGAACCGCTGAAGCTTTCTTT
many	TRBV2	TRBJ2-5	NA	CASSVGGTKSETQYF	TGTGCCAGCAGTGTAGGAGGGACAAAATCCGAGACCCAGTACTTC
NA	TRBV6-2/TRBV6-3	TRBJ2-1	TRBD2	CASSLRDYPKGPVYNEQFF	TGTGCCAGCAGTCTCCGGGACTACCCTAAGGGGCCGGTATACAATGAGCAGTTCTTC
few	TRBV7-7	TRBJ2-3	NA	CASSLSRGGTDTQYF	TGTGCTAGCAGCTTATCGCGAGGGGGCACAGATACGCAGTATTTT
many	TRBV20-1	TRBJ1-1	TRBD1	CSARVETGSTEAFF	TGCAGTGCTAGAGTCGAGACAGGGAGTACTGAAGCTTTCTTT
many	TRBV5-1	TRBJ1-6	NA	CASSLEGQVGSPLHF	TGCGCCAGCAGCTTGGAGGGCCAGGTCGGTTCACCCCTCCACTTT
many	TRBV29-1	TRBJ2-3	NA	CSVGPADTQYF	TGCAGCGTTGGACCAGCAGATACGCAGTATTTT